Each of the 26 T cell receptor beta chains below was sequenced from the same sample in a study of cytomegalovirus exposure and HLA in healthy donors. The PCR used 60 Vbeta and 13 Jbeta primers. TCRdb's copy holds only in-frame clones and misses some; the assay was immunoSEQ multiplex PCR. The data contain 95,000 or so clones, 65% to 90% of them singletons. Sequenced material: PBMCs. The receptors come from a woman between 70 and 85 years old in good health and CMV-seropositive.

In nucleotides, the CDR3 is TGTGCCAGCAGCGTGGGGACTAGCGGTTGGGGGAGCACAGATACGCAGTATTTT. It encodes CASSVGTSGWGSTDTQYF. This chain joins TRBV9 and TRBJ2-3, with 11 bases lining up with TRBD2. Trimming removed 2 bases from V and 0 bases from J; junction bases left unmatched: 8. In germline, CDR1 is SGDLS, CDR2 YYNGEE. This CDR3 region has 18 residues.

J is TRBJ2-1 and V is TRBV27, with 8 bases fitting TRBD2. Germline CDR1 and CDR2: MNHEY and SMNVEV (reference sequence). J gave up 4 bases and V 6 bases, and 11 bases lay outside the gene matches. This CDR3 has 16 residues. The DNA of the CDR3 is TGTGCCAGCAGAAAGGAGTTAACTAGCGGTTACAATGAGCAGTTCTTC. Encoded protein: CASRKELTSGYNEQFF.

This clone was observed once. This chain joins TRBV9 and TRBJ2-1, with D unresolved. Germline values: CDR1 SGDLS, CDR2 YYNGEE. V was pared by 0 bases and J by 7 bases, with 5 bases between. The CDR3 sequence is 12 residues long. This chain's CDR3 is CASSVDGNEQFF. The CDR3 coding sequence is TGTGCCAGCAGCGTAGACGGGAATGAGCAGTTCTTC.

This clone was counted between two and nine times. This chain joins TRBV5-6 and TRBJ1-3, with 8 bases that match TRBD1. Unmatched junction bases numbered 9, after V lost 4 bases and J lost 0 bases. The germline CDR1 and CDR2 sequences are SGHDT and YYEEEE. The length of the CDR3 is 17 residues. CDR3 sequence: CASSVTGADSSGNTIYF. For the CDR3, the DNA is TGTGCCAGCAGCGTGACAGGGGCCGATAGCTCTGGAAACACCATATATTTT.

This rearrangement joins TRBV15 to TRBJ2-2; 14 bases match TRBD2. CDR3 length: 15 amino acids. V shed 11 bases, J shed 8 bases, and the junction held 10 bases outside the gene matches. Germline CDR1 reads LNHNV; CDR2 reads YYDKDF (reference sequence). CDR3 in amino acids: CAPRGLAGVGGELFF. The CDR3 DNA is TGTGCCCCGAGGGGACTAGCGGGAGTGGGAGGGGAGCTGTTTTTT.

CDR3 sequence (DNA): TGTGCCAGCAGCGTAGTGGCAGGGGGCTCTGAAGCTTTCTTT. This translates into CASSVVAGGSEAFF. This chain joins TRBV9 and TRBJ1-1; 8 positions match TRBD1. The CDR3 is 14 residues long. The V gene end was trimmed by 0 bases and the J gene end by 6 bases; junction bases not matched to a gene: 4. Germline-derived CDR1 and CDR2 are SGDLS and YYNGEE.

The chain uses TRBV4-3 and TRBJ1-1; D is ambiguous. The CDR3 loop spans 15 amino acids. Germline V gives CDR1 LGHNA, CDR2 YSLEER. Deletions cut 1 base from V and 1 base from J, with 10 bases between. The CDR3 here is CASSQVNIKNTEAFF. CDR3 bases: TGCGCCAGCAGCCAAGTTAACATAAAGAACACTGAAGCTTTCTTT.

This rearrangement joins TRBV7-2 to TRBJ1-5; 9 bases agree with TRBD1. CDR1 is SGHTA and CDR2 is FQGNSA in the germline V gene. Trimming removed 3 bases from V and 6 bases from J; junction bases left unmatched: 6. The CDR3 covers 15 residues. The CDR3 here is CASSFMTGGGQPQHF. CDR3 DNA: TGTGCCAGCAGCTTTATGACAGGGGGAGGTCAGCCCCAGCATTTT.

This clone showed up just once. V and J are TRBV6-5 and TRBJ2-2; 11 bases agree with TRBD2. The germline CDR1 and CDR2 sequences are MNHEY and SVGAGI. Germline trimming cut 7 bases from V and 7 bases from J; bases unmatched to any gene: 8. The CDR3 is 15 amino acids. The chain's CDR3 is CASNVLAGVGGELFF. The DNA for the CDR3 is TGTGCCAGCAATGTACTAGCGGGAGTCGGCGGGGAGCTGTTTTTT.

The chain combines TRBV4-2 with TRBJ1-6; D may be TRBD1 (5 bases). V was shortened by 1 base and J by 4 bases, with 17 bases between the two germline ends. The V gene's germline CDR1 is LGHNA and CDR2 YNFKEQ. This CDR3 comprises 18 residues. CDR3 DNA: TGTGCCAGCAGCCAAGCCGAAGGGGTCCGTTTTTATAATTCACCCCTCCACTTT. It yields the protein CASSQAEGVRFYNSPLHF.

The genes are TRBV11-2 and TRBJ1-1; 8 positions agree with TRBD1. After removal of 4 bases from V and 5 bases from J, the junction contained 6 bases not matched to a gene. The CDR3 has 14 amino acids. Germline CDR1 SGHAT, CDR2 FQNNGV. CDR3 coding DNA: TGTGCCAGCAGCTACCAGGGGGCAGGGACTGAAGCTTTCTTT. This encodes CASSYQGAGTEAFF. Full variable domain (missing parts from reference TRBV11-2 and TRBJ1-1): EAGVAQSPRYKIIEKRQSVAFWCNPISGHATLYWYQQILGQGPKLLIQFQNNGVVDDSQLPKDRFSAERLKGVDSTLKIQPAKLEDSAVYLCASSYQGAGTEAFFGQGTRLTVV.

The V and J genes are TRBV11-1 and TRBJ2-4; D is perhaps TRBD1 (5 bases). V was cut by 8 bases and J by 3 bases, with 17 bases left in between. This CDR3 contains 15 residues. Germline CDR1 SGHAT, CDR2 FQDESV (reference sequence). The DNA of the CDR3 is TGTGCCAGCCAAGGCTCAGGGTTAGGCAAAAACATTCAGTACTTC. This encodes CASQGSGLGKNIQYF.

The chain recombines TRBV10-3 with TRBJ1-3, with unresolved D. Trimming removed 6 bases from V and 0 bases from J, with 12 bases in between. Looked up from germline, CDR1 is ENHRY and CDR2 is SYGVKD. The CDR3 extends over 15 amino acids. CDR3 DNA: TGTGCCATCAGGGCCGACTCGAACTCTGGAAACACCATATATTTT. Protein sequence: CAIRADSNSGNTIYF.

The chain employs TRBV6-5 and TRBJ2-7, with 8 bases lining up with TRBD2. V lost 11 bases, J lost 7 bases, and 13 bases stayed unmatched. CDR1 MNHEY and CDR2 SVGAGI come from the germline V gene. This CDR3 region has 13 residues. DNA for the CDR3: TGTGCCTCACGGGGGAGCGGGAGAGGTGAGCAGTACTTC. Protein product: CASRGSGRGEQYF.

This sequence joins TRBV29-1 and TRBJ1-1, with 7 bases matching TRBD1. From germline, CDR1 is SQVTM and CDR2 ANQGSEA. The CDR3 spans 12 residues. J lost 10 bases, V lost 3 bases, and 8 bases had no gene match. In DNA form, the CDR3 reads TGCAGCGTTGAGGGGACAGCTCTGGGAGCTTTCTTT. The encoded protein is CSVEGTALGAFF. Variable domain in full (rest from reference TRBV29-1 and TRBJ1-1): SAVISQKPSRDICQRGTSLTIQCQVDSQVTMMFWYRQQPGQSLTLIATANQGSEATYESGFVIDKFPISRPNLTFSTLTVSNMSPEDSSIYLCSVEGTALGAFFGQGTRLTVV.

The CDR3 is CASSQDSTGKSMKAFF. The CDR3 nucleotides are TGCGCCAGCAGCCAAGATTCGACAGGGAAGTCTATGAAAGCTTTCTTT. The chain combines TRBV4-1 with TRBJ1-1; 7 bases map to TRBD1. The V gene end was trimmed by 0 bases and the J gene end by 9 bases; junction bases not matched to a gene: 13. Per the germline V gene, CDR1 is MGHRA and CDR2 is YSYEKL. The CDR3 sequence is 16 residues long.

Turning to this clone: At one boundary the junction diverges from the germline segment, which might be a read error. CDR3 in amino acids: CASTLGVGGEQYF. In nucleotides, the CDR3 is TGTGCTAGCACACTAGGGGTCGGGGGCGAGCAGTACTTC. The chain recombines TRBV7-7 with TRBJ2-7; weak D call: TRBD2 (6 bases). The CDR3 runs to 13 residues. Germline V lookup: CDR1 SSHAT, CDR2 FNYEAQ (reference sequence).

V gene TRBV19 combines with J gene TRBJ2-1; 13 bases agree with TRBD2. CDR1 and CDR2 (germline): LNHDA, SQIVND (reference sequence). The CDR3 has 15 residues. V trimming: 3 bases; J trimming: 7 bases; junction bases outside the gene matches: 3. The DNA of the CDR3 is TGTGCCAGTAGTATGGCGACTAGCGGGAGGAATGAGCAGTTCTTC. Its protein is CASSMATSGRNEQFF.

This clone occurred a few times. The chain combines TRBV25-1 with TRBJ2-1; D might be TRBD2 (6 bases). V shed 1 base and J shed 3 bases, with 16 bases lying between them. Germline CDR1 is MGHDK and CDR2 is SYGVNS. The CDR3 has 17 amino acids. The CDR3, as DNA: TGTGCCAGCAGTGAATTGGGCGGCGGGACCGTCTACAATGAGCAGTTCTTC. Residues: CASSELGGGTVYNEQFF.

This clone was seen only a few times. The chain couples TRBV30 to TRBJ2-5; 13 bases align to TRBD2. Matching the DNA end better, TRBJ2-7 makes the J call doubtful. CDR1 is GTSNPN, CDR2 SVGIG, per germline (reference sequence). The CDR3 is made up of 16 amino acids. The CDR3 region has the DNA TGTGCCTGGAGTCCAGGGACTAGCGGGACCGCCTACGAGCAGTACTTC. The encoded protein is CAWSPGTSGTAYEQYF.

This rearrangement joins TRBV18 to TRBJ2-7, with TRBD1 identical over 10 bases. The CDR3 spans 15 residues. J was trimmed by 3 bases and V by 0 bases; bases with no gene match: 2. Germline V CDR1 and CDR2: KGHSH, LQKENI. The CDR3 DNA is TGTGCCAGCTCACCACCGGGACAGGGGAACTACGAGCAGTACTTC. Translation gives CASSPPGQGNYEQYF.

This clone has only a few counts. This chain connects TRBV9 to TRBJ1-6; D is perhaps TRBD1 (5 bases). The CDR3 contains 13 residues. Germline lookup yields CDR1 SGDLS and CDR2 YYNGEE. The V gene lost 0 bases and the J gene lost 10 bases, with 8 bases spanning the gap. Written as DNA, the CDR3 is TGTGCCAGCAGCGTAGGTAGGGGATCACCCCTCCACTTT. The encoded protein is CASSVGRGSPLHF.

The chain is built from TRBV11-3 and TRBJ2-5, with 12 bases identical to TRBD2. Per germline, CDR1 SGHNT and CDR2 YENEEA. CDR3 size: 17 residues. Trimming took 4 bases from V and 5 from J; bases not matched to a gene: 11. For the CDR3, the DNA is TGTGCCAGCAGCTCCGGGACTAGCGGGTTGCGGGGGGAGACCCAGTACTTC. Translated: CASSSGTSGLRGETQYF.

This clone was seen a single time. The chain employs TRBV5-6 and TRBJ2-2, with D perhaps matching TRBD1 (5 bases). This CDR3 has 18 residues. V lost 2 bases and J 5 bases, leaving 22 bases between the germline ends. CDR1 is SGHDT and CDR2 is YYEEEE in the germline V gene. CDR3: CASSFIRSGARQTGELFF. CDR3 in DNA: TGTGCCAGCAGCTTTATTAGGTCTGGGGCGCGGCAAACCGGGGAGCTGTTTTTT.

In this sample, this clone turned up a few times. The chain joins TRBV21-1 to TRBJ1-5. TRBV21-1 is annotated as a pseudogene. The CDR3 consists of 15 residues. Here the CDR3 DNA reads TGTGCCAGCAGCAGCGACTCCTCTTGCAATCAGCCCCAGCATTTT. Its protein product is CASSSDSSCNQPQHF.

This chain links TRBV9 with TRBJ2-1; TRBD2 aligns across 8 bases. The ends lost 0 bases at V and 6 bases at J; junction bases unmatched: 5. There are 15 residues in the CDR3. The germline V gene encodes CDR1 SGDLS and CDR2 YYNGEE. Here the CDR3 reads CASSVGAGGVNEQFF. DNA for the CDR3: TGTGCCAGCAGCGTAGGGGCGGGAGGCGTCAATGAGCAGTTCTTC. The complete variable domain, with remaining parts taken from reference TRBV9 and TRBJ2-1, reads DSGVTQTPKHLITATGQRVTLRCSPRSGDLSVYWYQQSLDQGLQFLIQYYNGEERAKGNILERFSAQQFPDLHSELNLSSLELGDSALYFCASSVGAGGVNEQFFGPGTRLTVL.